This entry describes one TCR beta chain. The sample originates from a study of blood T cell repertoires in COVID-19. Study information: The study drew acute and convalescent COVID-19 samples from the United States, Italy and Spain. From T cells, B-cell-depleted T cells, or PBMCs came the material, which was cDNA or gDNA.

The ends were cut back, 11 bases at V and 0 bases at J, with 8 bases in the middle. CDR1 and CDR2 from the germline V gene are MNHEY and SVGAGI. This CDR3 region has 12 residues. Authors' methods: Estimation of nucleated cell counts relied on the amplification of reference gene primers. The data were produced by immunoSEQ multiplex PCR, yet TCRdb's version contains in-frame clones alone and is incomplete. V and J calls and clone size follow that table, whereas D and trimming were derived from the DNA. The sample lists fewer than 150,000 clones, around 87% occurring once. The sample was peripheral blood. The clonotype originates from a woman in her 70s with acute or convalescent COVID-19. The chain uses TRBV6-5 and TRBJ2-1; no definite D call. The CDR3: CASTVSYNEQFF. The CDR3 DNA reads as TGTGCCTCAACGGTCTCCTACAATGAGCAGTTCTTC.